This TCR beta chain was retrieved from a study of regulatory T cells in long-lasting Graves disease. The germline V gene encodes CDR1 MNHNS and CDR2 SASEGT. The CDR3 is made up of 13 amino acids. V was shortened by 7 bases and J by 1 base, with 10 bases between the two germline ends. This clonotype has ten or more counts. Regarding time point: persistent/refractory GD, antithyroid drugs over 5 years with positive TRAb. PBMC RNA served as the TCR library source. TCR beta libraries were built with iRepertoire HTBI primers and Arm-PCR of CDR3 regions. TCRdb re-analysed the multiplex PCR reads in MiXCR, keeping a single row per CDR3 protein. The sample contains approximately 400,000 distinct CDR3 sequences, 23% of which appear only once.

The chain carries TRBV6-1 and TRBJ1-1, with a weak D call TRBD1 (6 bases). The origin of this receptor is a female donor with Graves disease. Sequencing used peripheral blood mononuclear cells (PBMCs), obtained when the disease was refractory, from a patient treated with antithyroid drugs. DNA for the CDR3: TGTGCCAGCAACCAGGACAGGAACACTGAAGCTTTCTTT. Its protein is CASNQDRNTEAFF.